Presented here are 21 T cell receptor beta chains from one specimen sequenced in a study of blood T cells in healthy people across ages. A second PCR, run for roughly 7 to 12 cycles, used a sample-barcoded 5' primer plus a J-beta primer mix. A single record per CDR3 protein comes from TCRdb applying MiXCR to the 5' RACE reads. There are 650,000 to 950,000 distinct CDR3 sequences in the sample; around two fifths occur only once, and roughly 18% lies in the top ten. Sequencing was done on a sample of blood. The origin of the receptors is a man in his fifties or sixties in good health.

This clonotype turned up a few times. The CDR3 reads CASSRGSKTEAFF. CDR3 coding DNA: TGCGCCAGCAGCCGGGGGTCAAAGACTGAAGCTTTCTTT. The chain is built from TRBV4-3 and TRBJ1-1, with a possible D match to TRBD1 (5 bases). The ends were cut back, 4 bases at V and 5 bases at J, with 11 bases in the middle. The germline gives CDR1 LGHNA, CDR2 YSLEER. This CDR3 spans 13 amino acids.

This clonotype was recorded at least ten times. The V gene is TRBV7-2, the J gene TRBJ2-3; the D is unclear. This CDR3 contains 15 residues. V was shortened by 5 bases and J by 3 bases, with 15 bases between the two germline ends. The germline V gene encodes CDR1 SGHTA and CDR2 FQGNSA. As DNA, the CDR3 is TGTGCCAGCAGCCCCAGTGTTGGGTATACAGATACGCAGTATTTT. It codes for CASSPSVGYTDTQYF.

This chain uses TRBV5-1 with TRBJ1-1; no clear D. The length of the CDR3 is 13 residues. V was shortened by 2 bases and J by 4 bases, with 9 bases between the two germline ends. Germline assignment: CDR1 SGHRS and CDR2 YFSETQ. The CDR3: CASSFNDFTEAFF. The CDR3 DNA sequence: TGCGCCAGCAGCTTCAATGACTTCACTGAAGCTTTCTTT.

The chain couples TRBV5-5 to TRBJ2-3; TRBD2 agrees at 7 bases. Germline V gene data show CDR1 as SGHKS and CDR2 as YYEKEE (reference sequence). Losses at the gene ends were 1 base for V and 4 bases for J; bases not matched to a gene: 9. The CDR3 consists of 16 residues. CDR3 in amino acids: CASSLLSGAGPDTQYF. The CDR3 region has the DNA TGTGCCAGCAGCTTGTTAAGTGGAGCGGGGCCAGATACGCAGTATTTT.

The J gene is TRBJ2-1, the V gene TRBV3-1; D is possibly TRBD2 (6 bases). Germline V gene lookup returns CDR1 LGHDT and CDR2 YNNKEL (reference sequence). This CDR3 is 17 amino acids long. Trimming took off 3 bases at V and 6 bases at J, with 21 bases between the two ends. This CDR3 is CASSQSFGAGSFNEQFF. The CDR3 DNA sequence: TGTGCCAGCAGCCAGTCATTTGGGGCGGGGAGCTTCAATGAGCAGTTCTTC.

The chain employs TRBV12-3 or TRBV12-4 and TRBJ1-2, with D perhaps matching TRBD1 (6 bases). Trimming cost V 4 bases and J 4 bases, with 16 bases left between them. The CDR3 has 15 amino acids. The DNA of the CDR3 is TGTGCCAGCAGTTGGGGGACATCGCTTTCCTATGGCTACACCTTC. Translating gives CASSWGTSLSYGYTF.

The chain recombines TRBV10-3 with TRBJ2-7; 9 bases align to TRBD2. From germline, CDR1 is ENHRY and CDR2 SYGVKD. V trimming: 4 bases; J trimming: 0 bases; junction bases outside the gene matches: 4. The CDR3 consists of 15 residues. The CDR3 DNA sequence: TGTGCCATCAGTGGCCTGGGACTAGCCTCCTACGAGCAGTACTTC. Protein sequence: CAISGLGLASYEQYF.

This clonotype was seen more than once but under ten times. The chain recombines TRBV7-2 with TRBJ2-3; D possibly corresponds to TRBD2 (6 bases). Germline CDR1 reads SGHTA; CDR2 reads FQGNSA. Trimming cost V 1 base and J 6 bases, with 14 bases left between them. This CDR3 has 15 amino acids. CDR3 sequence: CASSLEGREADTQYF. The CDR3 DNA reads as TGTGCCAGCAGCTTAGAGGGCAGGGAGGCGGATACGCAGTATTTT.

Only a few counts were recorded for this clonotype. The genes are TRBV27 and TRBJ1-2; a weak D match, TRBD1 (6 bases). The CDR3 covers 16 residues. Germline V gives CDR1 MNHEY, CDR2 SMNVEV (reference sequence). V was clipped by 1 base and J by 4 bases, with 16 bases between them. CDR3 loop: CASSLWGGQGLYGYTF. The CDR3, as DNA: TGTGCCAGCAGTTTATGGGGGGGGCAGGGCCTCTATGGCTACACCTTC.

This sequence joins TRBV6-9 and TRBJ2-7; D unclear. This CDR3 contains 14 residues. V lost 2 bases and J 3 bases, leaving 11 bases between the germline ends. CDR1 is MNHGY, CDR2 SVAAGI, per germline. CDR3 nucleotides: TGTGCCAGCAGTTATCACCCCGGCAGCTACGAGCAGTACTTC. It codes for CASSYHPGSYEQYF.

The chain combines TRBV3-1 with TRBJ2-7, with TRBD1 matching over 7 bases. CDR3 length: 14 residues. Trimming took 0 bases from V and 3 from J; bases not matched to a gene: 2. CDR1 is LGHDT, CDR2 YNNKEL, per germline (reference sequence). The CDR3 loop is CASSQEGQYYEQYF. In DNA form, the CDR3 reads TGTGCCAGCAGCCAAGAGGGACAGTACTACGAGCAGTACTTC.

The CDR3 sequence: CASSYWDPGRFDTEAFF. In DNA form, the CDR3 reads TGTGCCAGCAGTTACTGGGACCCCGGACGGTTCGACACTGAAGCTTTCTTT. The chain is built from TRBV6-5 and TRBJ1-1, with D possibly TRBD1 on 5 matching bases. Germline-derived CDR1 and CDR2 are MNHEY and SVGAGI. This CDR3 has 17 residues. V lost 1 base to trimming and J lost 3 bases, with 18 bases between them.

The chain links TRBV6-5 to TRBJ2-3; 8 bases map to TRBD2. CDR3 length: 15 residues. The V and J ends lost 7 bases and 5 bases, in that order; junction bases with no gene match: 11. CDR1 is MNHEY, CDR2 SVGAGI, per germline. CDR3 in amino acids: CASIAYGGALDTQYF. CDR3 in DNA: TGTGCCAGCATCGCCTACGGGGGGGCCCTAGATACGCAGTATTTT.

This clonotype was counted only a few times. CDR3 nucleotides: TGTGCCAGCAGCGTAATCGGGGGCCCGAGCTCCTACGAGCAGTACTTC. Translating it yields CASSVIGGPSSYEQYF. The chain combines TRBV9 with TRBJ2-7; D possibly uses TRBD1 or TRBD2 (6 bases each). Between the trimmed V and J ends, which lost 1 base and 0 bases, there was a span of 14 bases. The germline CDR1 and CDR2 sequences are SGDLS and YYNGEE. This CDR3 region has 16 residues.

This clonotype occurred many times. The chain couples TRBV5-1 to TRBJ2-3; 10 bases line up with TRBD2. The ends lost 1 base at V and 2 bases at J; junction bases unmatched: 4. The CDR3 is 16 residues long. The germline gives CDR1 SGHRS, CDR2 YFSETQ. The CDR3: CASSLTAGGPTDTQYF. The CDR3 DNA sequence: TGCGCCAGCAGCTTGACAGCGGGGGGGCCCACAGATACGCAGTATTTT.

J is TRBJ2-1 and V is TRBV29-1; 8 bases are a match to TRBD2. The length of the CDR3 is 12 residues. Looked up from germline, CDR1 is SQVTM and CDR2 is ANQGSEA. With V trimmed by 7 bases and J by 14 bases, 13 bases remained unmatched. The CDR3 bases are TGCAGCGCCCCTTCTAGCGGGCTTGTAGAGTTCTTC. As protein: CSAPSSGLVEFF.

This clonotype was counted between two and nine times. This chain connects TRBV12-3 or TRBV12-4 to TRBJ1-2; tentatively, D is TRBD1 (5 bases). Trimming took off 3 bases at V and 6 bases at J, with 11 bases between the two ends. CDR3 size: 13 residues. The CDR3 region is CASSFGHFDGYTF. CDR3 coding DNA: TGTGCCAGCAGTTTTGGACATTTCGATGGCTACACCTTC.

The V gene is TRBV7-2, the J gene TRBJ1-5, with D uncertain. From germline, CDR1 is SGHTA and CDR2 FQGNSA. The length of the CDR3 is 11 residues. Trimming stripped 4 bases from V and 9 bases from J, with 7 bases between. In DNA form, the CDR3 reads TGTGCCAGCAGCTCGGCCGGGCCCCAGCATTTT. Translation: CASSSAGPQHF.

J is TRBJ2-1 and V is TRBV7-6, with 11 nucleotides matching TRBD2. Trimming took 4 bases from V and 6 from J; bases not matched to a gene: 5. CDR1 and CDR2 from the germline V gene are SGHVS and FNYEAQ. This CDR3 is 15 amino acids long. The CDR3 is CASSSVAGGINEQFF. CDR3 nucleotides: TGTGCCAGCAGCTCGGTAGCGGGGGGGATCAATGAGCAGTTCTTC.

DNA of the CDR3: TGCAGTGCTAGTCTCAGGGGACAACTCCGCGAGCAGTACTTC. This codes for CSASLRGQLREQYF. The chain links TRBV20-1 to TRBJ2-5; TRBD1 is a possible D gene (6 bases). Matching the DNA end better, TRBJ2-7 makes the J call doubtful. The CDR3 sequence is 14 residues long. The V gene's germline CDR1 is DFQATT and CDR2 SNEGSKA (reference sequence).

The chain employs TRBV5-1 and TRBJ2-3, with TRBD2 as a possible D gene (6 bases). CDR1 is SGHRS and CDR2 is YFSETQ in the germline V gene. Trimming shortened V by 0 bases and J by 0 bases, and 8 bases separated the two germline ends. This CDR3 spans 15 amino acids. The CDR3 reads CASSLVRGSTDTQYF. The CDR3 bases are TGCGCCAGCAGCTTGGTGCGGGGTAGCACAGATACGCAGTATTTT.